Sequencing of this T cell receptor (beta chain) was carried out in a study of T cell responses to AZD1222 COVID-19 vaccine. In the case of this clone: Antigen: not known.

Study-level points and caveats: Only a handful of AZD1222 recipients tested seropositive at baseline.

Sequencing used immunoSEQ multiplex PCR; TCRdb keeps in-frame clones, though not all of them. The data contain more than 80,000 clones, 88% of them singletons. The source material was peripheral blood, sampled on day 0 of AZD1222 vaccination. This TCR was recovered from an adult in good health.

DNA of the CDR3: TGTGCCAGCAGCGTAACGGAAAGCTCCTATAATTCACCCCTCCACTTT. Translated: CASSVTESSYNSPLHF. The rearrangement uses TRBV9 and TRBJ1-6, with no clear D. The V and J ends lost 1 base and 0 bases respectively, with 8 bases between them. CDR1 and CDR2 from the germline V gene are SGDLS and YYNGEE. The CDR3 spans 16 residues.